The present T cell receptor (beta chain) was sequenced within a study of T-cell reconstitution after alpha-beta-depleted transplantation in children. This sample's TCRbeta library carried unique molecular identifier barcodes. TCRdb ran MiXCR on the PCR reads and lists one entry per CDR3 protein. The sample includes 350,000 to 500,000 distinct CDR3 sequences, 43% of them seen just once. This clonotype was seen ten or more times. This CDR3 has 12 amino acids. Per the germline V gene, CDR1 is SGHRS and CDR2 is YFSETQ. Trimming removed 1 base from V and 4 bases from J, with 6 bases in between. Sequences were derived from PBMCs, sampled before TCRalphabeta/CD19-depleted stem cell transplant. The TCR was taken from a girl aged 2-10 years with aplastic anemia, due to receive a stem cell transplant. The chain has TRBV5-1 and TRBJ2-7; no reliable D call. CDR3 loop: CASSLPPYEQYF. CDR3 nucleotides: TGCGCCAGCAGCTTGCCCCCTTACGAGCAGTACTTC. The full variable domain, its missing parts supplied by reference TRBV5-1 and TRBJ2-7, is KAGVTQTPRYLIKTRGQQVTLSCSPISGHRSVSWYQQTPGQGLQFLFEYFSETQRNKGNFPGRFSGRQFSNSRSEMNVSTLELGDSALYLCASSLPPYEQYFGPGTRLTVT.